Below are 2 T cell receptor beta chains sequenced from a single sample in a study of T-cell memory formation after mild COVID-19. MiXCR was run by TCRdb on the 5' RACE reads, yielding one entry per CDR3 protein. The sample shows hundreds of thousands of distinct CDR3 sequences, 16% of them seen only once. Sequencing was done on a sample of PBMCs or a T cell subset sorted from them (not recorded which). These TCRs come from a man between 18 and 29 years old who had mild COVID-19 (a few samples of this study predate the infection). Cell type and time point are not known.

This clonotype has more than one count but fewer than ten. V and J are TRBV12-3 or TRBV12-4 and TRBJ1-3; perhaps TRBD1 as D (5 bases). The CDR3 loop spans 15 amino acids. V was cut by 7 bases and J by 0 bases, with 13 bases left in between. CDR3 residues: CASNPRQISGNTIYF. The CDR3 DNA reads as TGTGCCAGCAACCCTCGACAGATCTCTGGAAACACCATATATTTT.

The gene calls are TRBV5-1 and TRBJ2-3, with no clear D. The CDR3 consists of 12 residues. The germline V gene has CDR1 SGHRS and CDR2 YFSETQ. Trimming took off 1 base at V and 4 bases at J, with 4 bases between the two ends. The CDR3, as DNA: TGCGCCAGCAGCTTGAAGCCAGATACGCAGTATTTT. As protein: CASSLKPDTQYF.